These 11 T cell receptor beta chains share one sample of origin, sequenced in a study of blood T cells in healthy people across ages. Primed by a sample-barcoded 5' primer and a J-beta primer mix, a second PCR proceeded for 7 to 11 cycles. TCRdb re-analysed the 5' RACE reads in MiXCR, keeping a single row per CDR3 protein. The sample has 800,000 to 950,000 distinct CDR3 sequences, approximately 49% seen once; the top ten hold around 15%. Sequenced input: blood. These TCRs come from a man aged 30 to 39 in good health.

This sequence joins TRBV28 and TRBJ2-4; D remains ambiguous. Germline CDR1 and CDR2: MDHEN and SYDVKM. The CDR3 consists of 16 residues. V shed 6 bases and J shed 5 bases, with 20 bases lying between them. The CDR3 region has the DNA TGTGCCAGCAGGACTCCTTCAGGTGCCCCACAAAACATTCAGTACTTC. Translated, it gives CASRTPSGAPQNIQYF.

The chain uses TRBV10-3 and TRBJ2-7, with D unresolved. The ends were cut back, 7 bases at V and 4 bases at J, with 14 bases in the middle. This CDR3 spans 13 amino acids. CDR1 and CDR2 (germline): ENHRY, SYGVKD. The CDR3, as DNA: TGTGCCATCACTGACTCCAGTCCATACGAGCAGTACTTC. Encoded protein: CAITDSSPYEQYF.

The chain has TRBV20-1 and TRBJ2-3; either TRBD1 or TRBD2 may fit D (5 bases each). V was shortened by 5 bases and J by 7 bases, with 16 bases between the two germline ends. The CDR3 sequence is 13 residues long. Germline V lookup: CDR1 DFQATT, CDR2 SNEGSKA (reference sequence). The CDR3 DNA reads as TGCAGTGCTGGCGTGGGACCTCGCCATACGCAGTATTTT. Amino acids: CSAGVGPRHTQYF.

The rearrangement links TRBV29-1 to TRBJ1-5, with a tentative D call TRBD1 (5 bases). Germline-derived CDR1 and CDR2 are SQVTM and ANQGSEA. The CDR3 totals 13 residues. The V end lost 5 bases, the J end lost 0 bases, and 8 bases lay between the germline ends. CDR3 DNA sequence: TGCAGCGTTCGGGACGGTAGCAATCAGCCCCAGCATTTT. The encoded protein is CSVRDGSNQPQHF.

This chain joins TRBV12-3 or TRBV12-4 and TRBJ2-5; the D gene is possibly TRBD2 (5 bases). Matching the DNA end better, TRBJ2-7 makes the J call doubtful. CDR3 length equals 13 residues. The DNA of the CDR3 is TGTGCCAACATCTTAACGGGAACCTACGAGCAGTACTTC. This encodes CANILTGTYEQYF.

Many counts were recorded for this clonotype. The chain couples TRBV27 to TRBJ2-7; 9 positions agree with TRBD1. This CDR3 region has 15 residues. Germline-derived CDR1 and CDR2 are MNHEY and SMNVEV (reference sequence). V lost 4 bases, J lost 2 bases, and 6 bases stayed unmatched. The CDR3: CASSYTRQGAYEQYF. CDR3 bases: TGTGCCAGCAGTTACACCCGACAGGGGGCCTACGAGCAGTACTTC.

The chain recombines TRBV7-2 with TRBJ1-2; D possibly corresponds to TRBD1 (6 bases). The CDR3 loop spans 13 amino acids. The germline V gene has CDR1 SGHTA and CDR2 FQGNSA. Trimming took off 7 bases at V and 8 bases at J, with 17 bases between the two ends. This CDR3 is CASNRDTIFGYTF. In nucleotides, the CDR3 is TGTGCCAGCAACCGGGACACCATTTTCGGCTACACCTTC.

The V call is TRBV9, the J call TRBJ2-7; the D is unclear. V lost 4 bases, J lost 7 bases, and 12 bases lay in between. The CDR3 loop spans 12 amino acids. The germline CDR1 and CDR2 sequences are SGDLS and YYNGEE. The DNA of the CDR3 is TGTGCCAGCAGCCTCCCCCCCAATGAGCAGTACTTC. Protein product: CASSLPPNEQYF.

The chain employs TRBV5-1 and TRBJ2-1; TRBD2 agrees at 8 bases. V shed 4 bases and J 8 bases; nucleotides not matched to a gene: 14. The CDR3 runs to 16 residues. Germline CDR1 reads SGHRS; CDR2 reads YFSETQ. CDR3 residues: CASSLDGPGLGDEQFF. The CDR3 DNA is TGCGCCAGCAGCCTGGACGGACCGGGACTAGGCGATGAGCAGTTCTTC.

The chain uses TRBV5-4 and TRBJ2-7; D is uncertain. The J call is in doubt because the DNA end fits TRBJ2-5 better. The V gene's germline CDR1 is SGHNT and CDR2 YYREEE (reference sequence). This CDR3 has 16 residues. The CDR3 coding sequence is TGTGCCAGCAGCTTGGGAGGACCGAACGTGTTGAAGACCCAGTACTTC. The encoded protein is CASSLGGPNVLKTQYF.

The rearrangement links TRBV11-2 to TRBJ2-1; D may match TRBD1 or TRBD2 (5 bases each). This CDR3 comprises 14 residues. The germline V gene has CDR1 SGHAT and CDR2 FQNNGV. The V end was cut by 4 bases, the J end by 6 bases, with 13 bases between. CDR3 DNA sequence: TGTGCCAGCAGCTCTTTGGGGGTAGGCAATGAGCAGTTCTTC. Amino acid sequence: CASSSLGVGNEQFF. Using reference TRBV11-2 and TRBJ2-1 for the parts outside the CDR3, the full variable domain is EAGVAQSPRYKIIEKRQSVAFWCNPISGHATLYWYQQILGQGPKLLIQFQNNGVVDDSQLPKDRFSAERLKGVDSTLKIQPAKLEDSAVYLCASSSLGVGNEQFFGPGTRLTVL.